This TCR beta chain derives from a study of post-analysis software for immune sequencing data. As concerns this clonotype: Antigen unknown.

This CDR3 has 15 amino acids. V dropped 3 bases and J dropped 5; count of bases not matched to a gene: 8. Overall study findings and caveats: Among roughly five TRBV segments more frequent in patients than controls were TRBV5-6, TRBV5-1 and TRBV20-1. When compared against controls, multiple sclerosis patients showed significantly lower normalized Chao1 diversity.

The TCR beta cDNA libraries contained unique molecular identifiers. TCRdb independently ran MiXCR on the PCR reads; one entry per CDR3 protein. The data hold around 700,000 distinct CDR3 sequences, with approximately 60% observed a single time. The specimen sequenced was blood. The chain is built from TRBV12-3 or TRBV12-4 and TRBJ2-3, with TRBD2 identical over 7 bases. This TCR derives from a girl aged 2 to 10 with multiple sclerosis. Written as DNA, the CDR3 is TGTGCCAGCAGTTTTCCGGGAGGCCGGGTAGATACGCAGTATTTT. Its protein product is CASSFPGGRVDTQYF.